These 32 T cell receptor beta chains were sequenced from one sample in a study of blood T cell repertoires in COVID-19. Assay used: immunoSEQ multiplex PCR; TCRdb lists only in-frame clones, some missing. Of 150,000 to 250,000 clones in the sample, 87% were seen once. Sequencing used PBMCs or T cells enriched from blood (not recorded which). Source of these receptors: a woman aged 25 to 39 who had recovered from COVID-19.

This rearrangement joins TRBV18 to TRBJ2-7; D is possibly TRBD2 (6 bases). The ends were cut back, 5 bases at V and 0 bases at J, with 11 bases in the middle. Germline-derived CDR1 and CDR2 are KGHSH and LQKENI. This CDR3 contains 14 residues. The CDR3 reads CASSVSGSSYEQYF. The CDR3 DNA sequence: TGTGCCAGCTCAGTTAGCGGTAGCTCCTACGAGCAGTACTTC.

The CDR3 nucleotides are TGTGCCAGCAGTCTAGCGTCGGAGACCCAGTACTTC. It is translated as CASSLASETQYF. The chain employs TRBV6-5 and TRBJ2-5; D might be TRBD2 (6 bases). Per the germline V gene, CDR1 is MNHEY and CDR2 is SVGAGI. The CDR3 spans 12 residues. Between the trimmed V and J ends, which lost 5 bases and 5 bases, there was a span of 9 bases.

The V and J genes are TRBV30 and TRBJ1-5, with 7 bases matching TRBD1. The CDR3 consists of 14 residues. The germline V gene encodes CDR1 GTSNPN and CDR2 SVGIG (reference sequence). Trimming cost V 5 bases and J 0 bases; bases outside gene matches: 4. The DNA for the CDR3 is TGTGCCTGGCGCAACAGGGGTAGCAATCAGCCCCAGCATTTT. Amino acids: CAWRNRGSNQPQHF.

The chain has TRBV7-3 and TRBJ1-5; the match to TRBD1 covers 8 bases. The CDR3 sequence is 17 residues long. The V segment lost 5 bases and the J segment 6 bases; nucleotides outside the gene matches: 15. Per the germline V gene, CDR1 is SGHTA and CDR2 is FQGTGA. The CDR3 DNA reads TGTGCCAGCAGCCGTTCCCAGGACAGGGAAGCCGGTCAGCCCCAGCATTTT. As protein: CASSRSQDREAGQPQHF.

The chain is built from TRBV18 and TRBJ2-7; D is uncertain. V was pared by 3 bases and J by 4 bases, with 25 bases between. Germline V gene sequence: CDR1 KGHSH, CDR2 LQKENI. The CDR3 is made up of 18 amino acids. The CDR3 coding sequence is TGTGCCAGCTCACCGTTCACTGGTCCGGTCTGGTCTATATACGAGCAGTACTTC. It yields the protein CASSPFTGPVWSIYEQYF.

This clone showed up just once. The chain combines TRBV24-1 with TRBJ2-7; 9 positions agree with TRBD1. There are 15 residues in the CDR3. Trimming removed 3 bases from V and 5 bases from J; junction bases left unmatched: 7. CDR1 is KGHDR and CDR2 is SFDVKD in the germline V gene. CDR3 residues: CATSDPRTGDHEQYF. CDR3 bases: TGTGCCACCAGTGATCCCAGGACAGGGGACCACGAGCAGTACTTC.

V is TRBV30 and J is TRBJ1-3; D not resolved. The V gene lost 0 bases and the J gene lost 2 bases, with 5 bases spanning the gap. This CDR3 has 13 amino acids. Per the germline V gene, CDR1 is GTSNPN and CDR2 is SVGIG (reference sequence). This CDR3 is CAWSVRTGNTIYF. The DNA for the CDR3 is TGTGCCTGGAGTGTGAGAACTGGAAACACCATATATTTT.

This chain links TRBV6-2 or TRBV6-3 with TRBJ2-7; the D is unclear. This CDR3 is 14 amino acids long. Germline lookup yields CDR1 MNHEY and CDR2 SVGEGT. V was trimmed by 0 bases and J by 1 base, leaving 7 bases between them. CDR3 coding DNA: TGTGCCAGCAGTTACTCGACAAGATCCTACGAGCAGTACTTC. It is translated as CASSYSTRSYEQYF.

This clone was counted between two and nine times. The chain combines TRBV5-6 with TRBJ1-1; weak D call: TRBD1 (6 bases). The CDR3 totals 17 residues. V lost 0 bases and J 1 base, leaving 16 bases between the germline ends. Germline CDR1 and CDR2: SGHDT and YYEEEE. CDR3 nucleotide sequence: TGTGCCAGCAGCTTGGATTCACTGGACAGCTCGAACACTGAAGCTTTCTTT. The encoded protein is CASSLDSLDSSNTEAFF.

This clone occurred a few times. V usage is TRBV7-9 and J usage is TRBJ1-3; TRBD1 aligns across 7 bases. The CDR3 has 14 residues. Trimming at V came to 4 bases and at J to 2 bases, leaving 2 bases not matched to a gene. Germline assignment: CDR1 SEHNR and CDR2 FQNEAQ (reference sequence). The CDR3: CASSSTGPGNTIYF. CDR3 nucleotide sequence: TGTGCCAGCAGCTCGACAGGGCCTGGAAACACCATATATTTT.

The chain joins TRBV4-1 to TRBJ2-7, with TRBD2 identical over 12 bases. The ends lost 6 bases at V and 4 bases at J; junction bases unmatched: 7. In germline, CDR1 is MGHRA, CDR2 YSYEKL. The CDR3 is 15 residues long. CDR3 amino acids: CASRPTSGGFYEQYF. In DNA, the CDR3 is TGCGCCAGCAGGCCGACTAGCGGGGGTTTTTACGAGCAGTACTTC.

This clone was picked up a small number of times. V and J are TRBV11-1 and TRBJ2-7; D remains unclear. CDR3 length: 14 amino acids. V was trimmed by 3 bases and J by 0 bases, leaving 9 bases between them. CDR1 and CDR2 (germline): SGHAT, FQDESV (reference sequence). The CDR3 DNA reads as TGTGCCAGCAGCTTTTTACAGAACTCCTACGAGCAGTACTTC. It encodes CASSFLQNSYEQYF.

V gene TRBV9 combines with J gene TRBJ1-1; a possible D gene is TRBD1 (6 bases). V lost 0 bases to trimming and J lost 4 bases, with 10 bases between them. This CDR3 spans 14 amino acids. Germline-derived CDR1 and CDR2 are SGDLS and YYNGEE. As DNA, the CDR3 is TGTGCCAGCAGCGTAGGGGTACAGGGCACTGAAGCTTTCTTT. This encodes CASSVGVQGTEAFF.

The chain couples TRBV11-3 to TRBJ2-2; D not certain. Trimming cost V 4 bases and J 6 bases, with 6 bases left between them. The germline V gene encodes CDR1 SGHNT and CDR2 YENEEA. The length of the CDR3 is 12 residues. For the CDR3, the DNA is TGTGCCAGCAGCTCCCATCCCGGGGAGCTGTTTTTT. Its translation: CASSSHPGELFF.

The rearrangement joins TRBV7-2 to TRBJ2-7; 7 nucleotides line up with TRBD1. The V gene's germline CDR1 is SGHTA and CDR2 FQGNSA. The CDR3 runs to 13 residues. V lost 3 bases, J lost 5 bases, and 4 bases stayed unmatched. The DNA of the CDR3 is TGTGCCAGCAGCTTGACAGGGTCTAACGAGCAGTACTTC. Translating it yields CASSLTGSNEQYF.

The CDR3 protein is CAITPQTTSSTDTQYF. The DNA for the CDR3 is TGTGCCATCACGCCCCAGACAACGTCTAGCACAGATACGCAGTATTTT. This chain joins TRBV7-8 and TRBJ2-3; D ambiguous. The V end lost 10 bases, the J end lost 0 bases, and 20 bases lay between the germline ends. The CDR3 contains 16 residues. The V gene's germline CDR1 is SGHVS and CDR2 FQNEAQ.

The chain has TRBV3-1 (or the pseudogene TRBV3-2) and TRBJ2-7; D might be TRBD2 (6 bases). There are 15 residues in the CDR3. V lost 0 bases and J lost 2, with 11 bases in between. The germline CDR1 and CDR2 sequences are LGHDT and YNNKEL (reference sequence). CDR3 residues: CASSQDPGLPYEQYF. As DNA, the CDR3 is TGTGCCAGCAGCCAAGATCCGGGACTCCCCTACGAGCAGTACTTC.

The rearrangement links TRBV7-6 to TRBJ2-7, with 13 nucleotides matching TRBD2. Germline V gene sequence: CDR1 SGHVS, CDR2 FNYEAQ. With 3 bases clipped from V and 6 bases from J, the junction kept 5 bases outside the gene matches. This CDR3 spans 15 amino acids. The CDR3 here is CASSFTSGGAGEQYF. In DNA, the CDR3 is TGTGCCAGCAGCTTTACTAGCGGGGGGGCTGGCGAGCAGTACTTC.

This clone was counted only a few times. The chain links TRBV4-3 to TRBJ1-5, with D possibly being TRBD1 (5 bases). Trimming removed 0 bases from V and 3 bases from J, with 9 bases in between. This CDR3 comprises 15 residues. Germline V lookup: CDR1 LGHNA, CDR2 YSLEER. The CDR3 coding sequence is TGCGCCAGCAGCCAAGATAGGGGCGACAATCAGCCCCAGCATTTT. Its translation is CASSQDRGDNQPQHF.

The chain combines TRBV12-5 with TRBJ2-2; 8 bases align to TRBD1. The V gene end was trimmed by 2 bases and the J gene end by 3 bases; junction bases not matched to a gene: 14. The CDR3 is 19 amino acids. CDR1 and CDR2 (germline): LGHNT, FRNRAP. The DNA for the CDR3 is TGTGCTAGTGGTTTGTGGAATTGGGACAGGCCTGGGGACACCGGGGAGCTGTTTTTT. Encoded protein: CASGLWNWDRPGDTGELFF.

The rearrangement uses TRBV4-2 and TRBJ2-5, with 10 bases identical to TRBD2. Germline V CDR1 and CDR2: LGHNA, YNFKEQ. The CDR3 is 17 residues long. Trimming cost V 0 bases and J 2 bases; bases outside gene matches: 6. Written as DNA, the CDR3 is TGTGCCAGCAGCCAAGACCGGACTAGCGGCCTGCAAGAGACCCAGTACTTC. It yields the protein CASSQDRTSGLQETQYF.

This clone has only one observation. The V call is TRBV9, the J call TRBJ1-3; 7 positions match TRBD1. The germline V gene encodes CDR1 SGDLS and CDR2 YYNGEE. V lost 4 bases, J lost 4 bases, and 5 bases stayed unmatched. This CDR3 is built from 14 residues. The CDR3 DNA reads TGTGCCAGCAGCACTCGGACAGGAGGAAACACCATATATTTT. It translates to CASSTRTGGNTIYF.

The chain combines TRBV5-1 with TRBJ1-3; 9 nucleotides match TRBD1. CDR3 length: 15 amino acids. Losses at the gene ends were 4 bases for V and 4 bases for J; bases not matched to a gene: 6. The germline V gene encodes CDR1 SGHRS and CDR2 YFSETQ. The DNA for the CDR3 is TGCGCCAGCAGCCCCCGGGACAGGGACGGAAACACCATATATTTT. It codes for CASSPRDRDGNTIYF.

The rearrangement uses TRBV19 and TRBJ2-1, with D possibly being TRBD1 (5 bases). The germline CDR1 and CDR2 sequences are LNHDA and SQIVND (reference sequence). Trimming left V 10 bases short and J 0 bases short, with 16 bases between. The CDR3 extends over 15 amino acids. The CDR3 sequence: CATYSGQSSYNEQFF. The DNA for the CDR3 is TGTGCCACTTACTCAGGGCAAAGCTCCTACAATGAGCAGTTCTTC. Drawing the rest from reference TRBV19 and TRBJ2-1, the complete variable domain is DGGITQSPKYLFRKEGQNVTLSCEQNLNHDAMYWYRQDPGQGLRLIYYSQIVNDFQKGDIAEGYSVSREKKESFPLTVTSAQKNPTAFYLCATYSGQSSYNEQFFGPGTRLTVL.

This chain connects TRBV7-3 to TRBJ1-2; possible D gene TRBD1, 5 bases. Trimming removed 1 base at V and 8 bases at J, with 11 bases between. This CDR3 contains 13 residues. The germline V gene has CDR1 SGHTA and CDR2 FQGTGA. The CDR3 sequence: CASSLMAGQGYTF. CDR3 DNA: TGTGCCAGCAGCTTAATGGCAGGGCAGGGCTACACCTTC. Looking up the rest from reference TRBV7-3 and TRBJ1-2 gives the full variable domain: GAGVSQTPSNKVTEKGKYVELRCDPISGHTALYWYRQSLGQGPEFLIYFQGTGAADDSGLPNDRFFAVRPEGSVSTLKIQRTERGDSAVYLCASSLMAGQGYTFGSGTRLTVV.

The gene calls are TRBV6-4 and TRBJ2-2, with TRBD1 identical over 10 bases. This CDR3 is 14 amino acids long. Per germline, CDR1 MRHNA and CDR2 SNTAGT. V was clipped by 2 bases and J by 6 bases; unmatched bases: 0. The chain's CDR3 is CASSDGQGAGELFF. The CDR3 nucleotides are TGTGCCAGCAGTGACGGACAGGGGGCCGGGGAGCTGTTTTTT.

This rearrangement joins TRBV14 to TRBJ2-7; D not certain. V was clipped by 10 bases and J by 0 bases, with 19 bases between them. The V gene's germline CDR1 is SGHDN and CDR2 FVKESK. This CDR3 contains 15 residues. The CDR3 is CATINLIRVSYEQYF. The CDR3 nucleotides read TGTGCCACCATTAATCTTATTCGGGTCTCCTACGAGCAGTACTTC.

The chain uses TRBV21-1 and TRBJ1-1; the table names TRBD1, a call not compared with the DNA. TRBV21-1 is a documented pseudogene. The CDR3 sequence is 18 residues long. The CDR3 sequence is CASSKALGTGGKNTEAFF. In nucleotides, the CDR3 is TGTGCCAGCAGCAAAGCGCTAGGGACAGGGGGGAAGAACACTGAAGCTTTCTTT.

In nucleotides, the CDR3 is TGTGCCAGCAGCCGGGGTTTTAATGAAAAACTGTTTTTT. Its translation is CASSRGFNEKLFF. The V call is TRBV7-6, the J call TRBJ1-4, with unresolved D. Trimming took off 5 bases at V and 4 bases at J, with 8 bases between the two ends. The CDR3 is made up of 13 amino acids. Germline CDR1 and CDR2: SGHVS and FNYEAQ.

The sample holds a few counts of this clone. The V gene is TRBV27, the J gene TRBJ1-1; 7 bases agree with TRBD1. Germline lookup yields CDR1 MNHEY and CDR2 SMNVEV (reference sequence). V lost 5 bases, J lost 2 bases, and 2 bases stayed unmatched. The CDR3 consists of 13 residues. Written as DNA, the CDR3 is TGTGCCAGCAGTCGACAGGGCAACACTGAAGCTTTCTTT. This gives the protein CASSRQGNTEAFF.

DNA of the CDR3: TGTGCCAGCAGCTCCGACAGTGCCAATGAGCAGTTCTTC. Its translation: CASSSDSANEQFF. The chain joins TRBV11-2 to TRBJ2-1, with D possibly TRBD1 on 5 matching bases. V lost 4 bases, J lost 6 bases, and 10 bases lay in between. The V gene's germline CDR1 is SGHAT and CDR2 FQNNGV. The CDR3 is made up of 13 amino acids.

The chain has TRBV6-5 and TRBJ2-1; 7 nucleotides align to TRBD1. Germline assignment: CDR1 MNHEY and CDR2 SVGAGI. The CDR3 length is 14 residues. V trimming: 7 bases; J trimming: 2 bases; junction bases outside the gene matches: 5. The CDR3 sequence is CASTRTGTYNEQFF. The CDR3 DNA reads TGTGCCAGCACGAGGACAGGCACCTACAATGAGCAGTTCTTC.